These T cell receptor beta chains were read from a single sample in a study of identical twins' blood T cells. TCRdb used MiXCR to reprocess the 5' RACE reads, holding one entry per CDR3 protein. The sample records roughly 340,000 distinct CDR3 sequences, 25% to 35% being singletons. The specimen was PBMCs. All receptors come from a woman aged 18-49 years in good health. Each CDR3 is given with its conserved first and last residue. A D gene is named only where the DNA matches it firmly. Rows may omit the clone size; those that give it use once, few, many or a size class.

j_call: TRBJ1-2
d_call: TRBD1
clone_size: .
cdr3_length: 15
v_call: TRBV6-5
cdr3_nt: TGTGCCAGCAGTCATACGACAGGGTCACACTATGGCTACACCTTC
cdr3_aa: CASSHTTGSHYGYTF

j_call: TRBJ1-1
d_call: .
clone_size: .
cdr3_length: 13
v_call: TRBV9
cdr3_nt: TGTGCCAGCAGCCGGGACCCGAACTCTGAAGCTTTCTTT
cdr3_aa: CASSRDPNSEAFF

j_call: TRBJ2-1
d_call: TRBD1
clone_size: .
cdr3_length: 16
v_call: TRBV11-2
cdr3_nt: TGTGCCAGCACCACAATAGGAGACAGGGACAGGAATGAGCAGTTCTTC
cdr3_aa: CASTTIGDRDRNEQFF

j_call: TRBJ2-7
d_call: .
clone_size: few
cdr3_length: 14
v_call: TRBV12-3/TRBV12-4
cdr3_nt: TGTGCCAGCAGTTTAGTCGGGGGAACGGGGGAGCAGTACTTC
cdr3_aa: CASSLVGGTGEQYF

j_call: TRBJ2-2
d_call: .
clone_size: few
cdr3_length: 18
v_call: TRBV11-2
cdr3_nt: TGTGCCAGCAGCTTAAAGATCAGGGCTACGTCAAACACCGGGGAGCTGTTTTTT
cdr3_aa: CASSLKIRATSNTGELFF

j_call: TRBJ1-5
d_call: .
clone_size: .
cdr3_length: 14
v_call: TRBV2
cdr3_nt: TGTGCCAGCTCACAGAGTGACAGAAATCAGCTCCAGCATTTT
cdr3_aa: CASSQSDRNQLQHF

j_call: TRBJ2-1
d_call: .
clone_size: .
cdr3_length: 14
v_call: TRBV29-1
cdr3_nt: TGCAGCGCCGGAACTAGGACCTCCTACAATGAGCAGTTCTTC
cdr3_aa: CSAGTRTSYNEQFF

j_call: TRBJ1-1
d_call: TRBD1
clone_size: .
cdr3_length: 12
v_call: TRBV20-1
cdr3_nt: TGCAGTGCTTTACAGGGGGTCACTGAATCTTTCTTT
cdr3_aa: CSALQGVTESFF

j_call: TRBJ1-6
d_call: .
clone_size: few
cdr3_length: 18
v_call: TRBV10-3
cdr3_nt: TGTGCCATCAGCCAGACAGGTTTTAAAAGCTCCTATAATTCACCCCTCCACTTT
cdr3_aa: CAISQTGFKSSYNSPLHF

j_call: TRBJ2-7
d_call: TRBD1
clone_size: few
cdr3_length: 13
v_call: TRBV28
cdr3_nt: TGTGCCAGTAACCCGGGACAGGGAAACGAGCAGTACTTC
cdr3_aa: CASNPGQGNEQYF

j_call: TRBJ1-2
d_call: .
clone_size: many
cdr3_length: 15
v_call: TRBV4-1
cdr3_nt: TGCGCCAGCAGCCAAGATGGTGGGTATGGCTATGGCTACACCTTC
cdr3_aa: CASSQDGGYGYGYTF

j_call: TRBJ1-1
d_call: .
clone_size: many
cdr3_length: 14
v_call: TRBV29-1
cdr3_nt: TGCAGCGTTGCATCGACAGCGGAAAACACTGAAGCTTTCTTT
cdr3_aa: CSVASTAENTEAFF